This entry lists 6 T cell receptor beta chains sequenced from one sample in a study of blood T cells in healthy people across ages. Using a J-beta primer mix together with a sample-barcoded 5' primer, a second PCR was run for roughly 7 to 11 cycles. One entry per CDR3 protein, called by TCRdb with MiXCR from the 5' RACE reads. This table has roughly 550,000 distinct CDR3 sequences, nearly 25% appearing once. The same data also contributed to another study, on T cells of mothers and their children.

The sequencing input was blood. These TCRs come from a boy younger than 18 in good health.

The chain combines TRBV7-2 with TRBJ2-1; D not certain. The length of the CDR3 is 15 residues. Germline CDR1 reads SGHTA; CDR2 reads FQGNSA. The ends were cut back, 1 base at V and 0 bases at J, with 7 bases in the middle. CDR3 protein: CASSLGLGSYNEQFF. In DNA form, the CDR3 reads TGTGCCAGCAGCTTAGGTCTGGGCTCCTACAATGAGCAGTTCTTC.

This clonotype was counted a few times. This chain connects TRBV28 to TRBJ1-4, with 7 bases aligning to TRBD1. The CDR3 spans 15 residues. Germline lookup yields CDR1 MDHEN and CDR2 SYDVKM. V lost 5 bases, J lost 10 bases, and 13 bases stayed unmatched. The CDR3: CASSPSLAGGTKLFF. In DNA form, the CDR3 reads TGTGCCAGCAGTCCCTCCCTCGCAGGGGGGACAAAACTGTTTTTT.

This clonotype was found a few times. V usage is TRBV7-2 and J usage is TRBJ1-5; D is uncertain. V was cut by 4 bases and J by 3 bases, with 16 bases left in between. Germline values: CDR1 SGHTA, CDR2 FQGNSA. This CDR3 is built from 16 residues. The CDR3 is CASSYLFYGNNQPQHF. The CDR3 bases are TGTGCCAGCAGCTACCTATTCTATGGTAACAATCAGCCCCAGCATTTT.

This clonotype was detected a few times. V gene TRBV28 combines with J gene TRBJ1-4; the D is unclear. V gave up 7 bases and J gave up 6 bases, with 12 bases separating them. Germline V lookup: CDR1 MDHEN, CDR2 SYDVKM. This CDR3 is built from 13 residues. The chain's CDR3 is CASTTQRYEKLFF. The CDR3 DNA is TGTGCCAGCACTACTCAGAGATATGAAAAACTGTTTTTT.

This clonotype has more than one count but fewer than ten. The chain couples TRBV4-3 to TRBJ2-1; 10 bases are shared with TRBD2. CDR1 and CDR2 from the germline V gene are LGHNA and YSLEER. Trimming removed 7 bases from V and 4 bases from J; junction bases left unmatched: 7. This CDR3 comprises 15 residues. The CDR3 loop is CASTVTSGWYNEQFF. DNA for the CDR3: TGCGCCAGCACCGTGACTAGCGGGTGGTACAATGAGCAGTTCTTC.

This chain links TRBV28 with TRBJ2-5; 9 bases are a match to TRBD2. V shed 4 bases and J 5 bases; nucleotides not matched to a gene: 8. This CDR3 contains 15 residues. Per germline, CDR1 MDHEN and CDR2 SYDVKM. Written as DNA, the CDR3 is TGTGCCAGCAGTTCAGGGACTAGCAGGAAGGAGACCCAGTACTTC. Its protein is CASSSGTSRKETQYF.